This TCR beta chain appears in the sequencing data of a study of T cell responses to AZD1222 COVID-19 vaccine. Study observations and caveats: Most donors were white British and more were female, and clonal diversity was possibly underestimated.

Worth noting for this clone: Antigen specificity is unknown.

Germline loops: CDR1 SNHLY, CDR2 FYNNEI. CDR3 size: 15 residues. Germline trimming cut 4 bases from V and 2 bases from J; bases unmatched to any gene: 4. Here immunoSEQ multiplex PCR was the method, and the copy in TCRdb shows in-frame clones only, minus some. Here the sample spans roughly 150,000 clones, around 90% being singletons. This specimen was peripheral blood, taken 28 days after the second AZD1222 dose. The sequence derives from an adult who received the AZD1222 COVID-19 vaccine. J is TRBJ2-7 and V is TRBV2, with 11 bases matching TRBD2. DNA for the CDR3: TGTGCCAGCAGTGGCGGGACTAGCGGAACCTACGAGCAGTACTTC. Translated, it gives CASSGGTSGTYEQYF.